This TCR beta chain came from a study of T cells after yellow fever vaccination. The wider study: Low-cell-number fractions underwent preparation using SMART-Seq v4 Ultra Low Input.

Germline assignment: CDR1 MNHEY and CDR2 SVGAGI. The CDR3 contains 15 residues. V lost 2 bases to trimming and J lost 4 bases, with 13 bases between them. Regarding this clonotype: What it binds is not known.

The study, taken as a whole, reports: At around 95% for CD4 and approximately 89% for CD8, most primary-vaccination clones showed up again after the booster.

TCRdb re-analysed the 5' RACE reads in MiXCR, keeping a single row per CDR3 protein. The sample gives about 550,000 distinct CDR3 sequences, 19% of which show up once; around an eighth is in the top ten. The TCR comes from a man aged 25-40 years who received the YFV17D yellow fever vaccine. Sequenced material: PBMCs, taken 15 days after the yellow fever booster vaccination. The V call is TRBV6-5, the J call TRBJ2-3; perhaps TRBD2 as D (6 bases). The CDR3 coding sequence is TGTGCCAGCAGTTACGTGTCGGGAGTTTCAGATACGCAGTATTTT. It translates to CASSYVSGVSDTQYF.